Sequencing of this T cell receptor (beta chain) was carried out in a study of blood T cell repertoires in COVID-19. Study details: T cells, B-cell-depleted T cells, or PBMCs supplied cDNA or gDNA.

Method: immunoSEQ multiplex PCR; TCRdb's copy keeps in-frame clones and lacks some. The data show approximately 300,000 clones, approximately 85% seen once. CDR1 and CDR2 from the germline V gene are MNHEY and SMNVEV (reference sequence). Trimming cost V 4 bases and J 3 bases; bases outside gene matches: 8. The CDR3 runs to 16 residues. This clone was found once. The TCR originated in a woman aged 45-59 years with acute or convalescent COVID-19. V and J are TRBV27 and TRBJ2-3; 9 bases match TRBD2. The sequenced sample consisted of peripheral blood. The CDR3 spells CASSSSIAGVTDTQYF. The DNA of the CDR3 is TGTGCCAGCAGTTCATCTATAGCGGGAGTGACAGATACGCAGTATTTT.